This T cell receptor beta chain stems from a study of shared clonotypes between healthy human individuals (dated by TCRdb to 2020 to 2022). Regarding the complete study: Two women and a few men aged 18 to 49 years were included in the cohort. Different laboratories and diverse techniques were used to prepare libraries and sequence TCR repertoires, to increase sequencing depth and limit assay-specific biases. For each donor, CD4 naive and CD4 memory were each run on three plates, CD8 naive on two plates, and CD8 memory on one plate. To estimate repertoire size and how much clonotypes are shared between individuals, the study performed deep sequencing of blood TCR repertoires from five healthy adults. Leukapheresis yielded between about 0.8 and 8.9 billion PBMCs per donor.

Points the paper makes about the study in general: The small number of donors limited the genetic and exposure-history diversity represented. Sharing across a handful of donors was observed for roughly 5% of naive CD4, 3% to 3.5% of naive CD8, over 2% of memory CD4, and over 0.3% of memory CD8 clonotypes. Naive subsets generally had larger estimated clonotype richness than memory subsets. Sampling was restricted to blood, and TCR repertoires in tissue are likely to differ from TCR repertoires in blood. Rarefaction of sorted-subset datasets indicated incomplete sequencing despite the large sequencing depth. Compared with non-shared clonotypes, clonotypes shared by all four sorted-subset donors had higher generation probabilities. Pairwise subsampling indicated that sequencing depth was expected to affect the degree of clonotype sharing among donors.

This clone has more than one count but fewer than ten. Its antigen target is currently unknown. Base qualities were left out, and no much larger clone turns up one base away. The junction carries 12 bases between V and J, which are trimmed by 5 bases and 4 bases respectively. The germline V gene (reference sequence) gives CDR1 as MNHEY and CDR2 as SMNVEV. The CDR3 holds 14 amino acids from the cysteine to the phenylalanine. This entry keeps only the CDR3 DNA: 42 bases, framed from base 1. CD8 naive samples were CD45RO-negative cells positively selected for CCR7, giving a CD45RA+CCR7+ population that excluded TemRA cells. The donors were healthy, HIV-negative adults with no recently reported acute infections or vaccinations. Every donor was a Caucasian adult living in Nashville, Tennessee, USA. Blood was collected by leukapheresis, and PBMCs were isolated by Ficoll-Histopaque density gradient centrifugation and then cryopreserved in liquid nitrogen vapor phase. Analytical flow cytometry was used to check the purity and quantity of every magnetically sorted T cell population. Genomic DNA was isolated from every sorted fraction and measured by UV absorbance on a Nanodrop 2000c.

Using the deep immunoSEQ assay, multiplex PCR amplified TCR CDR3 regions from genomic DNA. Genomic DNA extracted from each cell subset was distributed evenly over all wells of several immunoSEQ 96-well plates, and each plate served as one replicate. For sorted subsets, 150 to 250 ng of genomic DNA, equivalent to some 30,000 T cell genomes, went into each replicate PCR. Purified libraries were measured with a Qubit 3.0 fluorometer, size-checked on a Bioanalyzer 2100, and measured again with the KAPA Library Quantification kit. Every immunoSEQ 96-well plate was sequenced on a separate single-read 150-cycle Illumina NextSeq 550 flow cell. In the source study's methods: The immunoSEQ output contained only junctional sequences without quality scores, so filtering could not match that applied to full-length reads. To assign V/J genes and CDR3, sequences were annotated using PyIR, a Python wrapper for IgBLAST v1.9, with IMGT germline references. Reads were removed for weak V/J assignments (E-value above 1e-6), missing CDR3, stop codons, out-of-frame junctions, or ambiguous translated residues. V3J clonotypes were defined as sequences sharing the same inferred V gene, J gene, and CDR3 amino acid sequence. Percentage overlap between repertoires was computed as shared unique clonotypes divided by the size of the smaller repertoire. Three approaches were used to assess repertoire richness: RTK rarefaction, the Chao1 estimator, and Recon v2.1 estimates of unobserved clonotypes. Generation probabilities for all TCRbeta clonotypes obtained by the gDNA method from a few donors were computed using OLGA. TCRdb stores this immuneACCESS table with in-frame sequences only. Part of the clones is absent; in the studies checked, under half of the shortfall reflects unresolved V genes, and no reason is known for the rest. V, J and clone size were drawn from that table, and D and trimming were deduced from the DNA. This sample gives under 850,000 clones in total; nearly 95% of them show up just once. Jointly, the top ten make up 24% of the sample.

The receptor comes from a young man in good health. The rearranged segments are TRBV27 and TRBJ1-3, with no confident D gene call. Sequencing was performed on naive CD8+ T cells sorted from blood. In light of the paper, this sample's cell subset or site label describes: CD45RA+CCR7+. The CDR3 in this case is CASSAALWGNTIYF. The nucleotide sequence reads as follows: TGTGCCAGCAGTGCCGCTCTCTGGGGAAACACCATATATTTT.